The sequence of this T cell receptor beta chain was determined in a study of identical twins. This clonotype turned up a few times. The junction had 7 bases not matched to a gene; V was cut back by 6 bases and J by 6 bases. In germline, CDR1 is KGHSH, CDR2 LQKENI. This CDR3 comprises 13 residues. TCRdb ran MiXCR on the 5' RACE reads and lists one entry per CDR3 protein. The sample contains around 690,000 distinct CDR3 sequences, around 20% of which appear only once. The same data also contributed to another study, on T cells expressing NK-cell markers.

The sequence was collected from a woman aged 18-35 years in good health. The material sequenced was PBMCs. The chain uses TRBV18 and TRBJ2-7, with TRBD2 identical over 8 bases. DNA for the CDR3: TGTGCCAGCTCGCCCGGGACTAGTCCCGAGCAGTACTTC. Its protein product is CASSPGTSPEQYF.